The rows below give T cell receptor beta chains drawn from one sample of a study of CD8+CD57+ T cells in acquired aplastic anemia. Using its own MiXCR run on the reads, TCRdb lists one record per CDR3 protein. This table has 200,000 to 250,000 distinct CDR3 sequences, 34% appearing once. Sample: sorted CD4+, CD8+, or CD8+CD57+ T cells (not recorded which) from PBMCs. All receptors come from a human donor in good health, serving as a control. The CDR3 runs from the conserved cysteine through the conserved F or W. A D gene is named only where the DNA matches it firmly. Rows give clone size only sometimes, using once, few, many, or a class for an expanded clone.

clone_size	v_call	j_call	d_call	cdr3_aa	cdr3_nt
NA	TRBV5-6	TRBJ2-1	NA	CASSLFFGGPNEQFF	TGTGCCAGCAGCTTGTTTTTTGGGGGGCCCAATGAGCAGTTCTTC
few	TRBV2	TRBJ1-3	NA	CASSERTNSGNTIYF	TGTGCCAGCAGTGAAAGAACAAACTCTGGAAACACCATATATTTT
many	TRBV20-1	TRBJ2-5	NA	CSASSWGPGQETQYF	TGCAGTGCCTCCTCTTGGGGGCCAGGGCAAGAGACCCAGTACTTC
many	TRBV7-8	TRBJ2-1	NA	CASSLGLAEYNEQFF	TGTGCCAGCAGCTTAGGGCTAGCTGAATACAATGAGCAGTTCTTC
NA	TRBV30	TRBJ1-5	NA	CAWSVARTNQPQHF	TGTGCCTGGAGTGTCGCCAGGACAAATCAGCCCCAGCATTTT
many	TRBV2	TRBJ1-5	NA	CASSDRENQPQHF	TGTGCCAGCAGTGATCGGGAGAATCAGCCCCAGCATTTT
NA	TRBV20-1	TRBJ2-5	NA	CSATRDSHTQETQYF	TGCAGTGCTACAAGGGACTCGCACACACAAGAGACCCAGTACTTC
NA	TRBV12-3/TRBV12-4	TRBJ1-1	NA	CASSLMRVGRKDTEAFF	TGTGCCAGCAGTTTGATGCGGGTTGGCAGGAAGGACACTGAAGCTTTCTTT
NA	TRBV9	TRBJ2-3	TRBD2	CASSVGLAGAWDTQYF	TGTGCCAGCAGCGTAGGGCTAGCGGGAGCGTGGGATACGCAGTATTTT
NA	TRBV30	TRBJ1-3	NA	CAWSVPGISRISGNTIYF	TGTGCCTGGAGTGTTCCGGGTATTTCCCGAATCTCTGGAAACACCATATATTTT
NA	TRBV2	TRBJ1-1	TRBD1	CASIAGQGRGAFF	TGTGCCAGCATCGCGGGACAGGGCCGTGGGGCTTTCTTT
NA	TRBV6-5	TRBJ1-2	NA	CASSYSTGAYGYTF	TGTGCCAGCAGTTACTCGACGGGGGCCTATGGCTACACCTTC
many	TRBV24-1	TRBJ1-2	NA	CATSDPQRTYDGYTF	TGTGCCACCAGTGATCCCCAAAGGACGTACGATGGCTACACCTTC
few	TRBV3-1	TRBJ2-3	NA	CASSPRRGLTDTQYF	TGTGCCAGCAGCCCTAGGAGAGGCCTCACAGATACGCAGTATTTT
NA	TRBV9	TRBJ2-1	TRBD2	CASSVLSGGNYNEQFF	TGTGCCAGCAGCGTCCTTAGCGGGGGGAACTACAATGAGCAGTTCTTC
many	TRBV12-3/TRBV12-4	TRBJ2-7	NA	CASSLERGASYEQYF	TGTGCCAGCAGTTTAGAGAGGGGTGCATCCTACGAGCAGTACTTC
NA	TRBV9	TRBJ2-3	NA	CASSPRIAGSDTQYF	TGTGCCAGCAGTCCTAGGATTGCAGGGTCCGATACGCAGTATTTT
many	TRBV19	TRBJ1-2	TRBD1	CASSYRIWDRGPNGYTF	TGTGCCAGTAGTTATCGAATCTGGGACAGGGGGCCTAATGGCTACACCTTC
few	TRBV3-1	TRBJ1-2	NA	CASSPRGDYGYTF	TGTGCCAGCAGCCCCAGGGGAGACTATGGCTACACCTTC
many	TRBV7-8	TRBJ1-5	NA	CASSLGRHNSNQPQHF	TGTGCCAGCAGCTTAGGGCGGCATAATAGCAATCAGCCCCAGCATTTT
NA	TRBV7-3	TRBJ2-2	TRBD1	CASSPGQAPGELFF	TGTGCCAGCAGCCCGGGACAGGCCCCCGGGGAGCTGTTTTTT
few	TRBV19	TRBJ1-5	TRBD1	CASSNDRDNQPQHF	TGTGCCAGTAGTAACGACAGGGACAATCAGCCCCAGCATTTT
many	TRBV6-5	TRBJ1-1	NA	CASSYFQAGGGAFF	TGTGCCAGCAGTTACTTCCAGGCCGGTGGGGGAGCTTTCTTT
few	TRBV3-1	TRBJ1-3	NA	CASSQDQVPGNTIYF	TGTGCCAGCAGCCAAGACCAAGTGCCTGGAAACACCATATATTTT
many	TRBV20-1	TRBJ1-2	NA	CSASPVGRGDYGYTF	TGCAGTGCTAGTCCTGTCGGCAGGGGTGACTATGGCTACACCTTC
NA	TRBV7-3	TRBJ2-1	TRBD1	CASSPGQGLNEQFF	TGTGCCAGCAGCCCGGGACAGGGTCTCAATGAGCAGTTCTTC
many	TRBV19	TRBJ1-2	TRBD1	CASRDSGAGGYTF	TGTGCCAGTCGGGACAGTGGGGCGGGTGGCTACACCTTC
NA	TRBV24-1	TRBJ2-1	TRBD2	CATSEPTSGTFF	TGTGCCACCAGTGAACCAACTAGCGGGACGTTCTTC
many	TRBV2	TRBJ2-2	TRBD1	CASTRDRNTGELFF	TGTGCCAGCACCCGGGACAGGAACACCGGGGAGCTGTTTTTT
NA	TRBV10-3	TRBJ2-7	TRBD2	CAISYSSGRSAEQYF	TGTGCCATCAGTTATTCTAGCGGGAGAAGCGCCGAGCAGTACTTC
NA	TRBV6-6	TRBJ2-7	NA	CASSYLREYEQYF	TGTGCCAGCAGTTACCTCAGGGAATACGAGCAGTACTTC
many	TRBV7-3	TRBJ2-7	TRBD2	CASSLAAGSTYEQYF	TGTGCCAGCAGTCTAGCAGCGGGGTCTACCTACGAGCAGTACTTC
NA	TRBV7-9	TRBJ1-2	NA	CASSSLVNYGYTF	TGTGCCAGCAGCTCTTTGGTGAACTATGGCTACACCTTC
many	TRBV6-5	TRBJ1-2	NA	CASSSIGSYYGYTF	TGTGCCAGCAGTTCCATCGGCAGCTACTATGGCTACACCTTC
NA	TRBV5-1	TRBJ2-3	NA	CASSLGFQDTQYF	TGCGCCAGCAGCTTAGGGTTCCAAGATACGCAGTATTTT
many	TRBV6-4	TRBJ1-5	NA	CASSDQDADNQPQHF	TGTGCCAGCAGTGACCAGGACGCAGACAATCAGCCCCAGCATTTT
many	TRBV14	TRBJ2-7	NA	CASSQGTTFYEQYF	TGTGCCAGCAGCCAAGGGACTACATTTTACGAGCAGTACTTC
few	TRBV11-1	TRBJ1-2	NA	CASGLGRGLGANYGYTF	TGTGCCAGCGGCCTGGGAAGGGGACTGGGTGCTAACTATGGCTACACCTTC
NA	TRBV4-1	TRBJ2-3	TRBD2	CASSQPLAGGRNTQYF	TGCGCCAGCAGCCAACCCCTAGCGGGAGGGAGGAATACGCAGTATTTT
NA	TRBV9	TRBJ1-1	NA	CASSVSENTEAFF	TGTGCCAGCAGCGTCAGCGAGAACACTGAAGCTTTCTTT
NA	TRBV5-1	TRBJ2-1	TRBD1	CASSPPGQGSDEQFF	TGCGCCAGCAGTCCGCCGGGACAGGGGAGCGATGAGCAGTTCTTC
NA	TRBV27	TRBJ1-2	NA	CASSLRQDLGYTF	TGTGCCAGCAGTTTAAGGCAAGACCTTGGCTACACCTTC
many	TRBV11-2	TRBJ2-7	NA	CASSLEGNTYEQYF	TGTGCCAGCAGCTTGGAGGGTAACACCTACGAGCAGTACTTC
NA	TRBV20-1	TRBJ1-2	TRBD1	CSASGTGNYGYTF	TGCAGTGCATCCGGGACAGGGAACTATGGCTACACCTTC
many	TRBV6-4	TRBJ2-7	TRBD1	CASSDSHRRLRTGPYEQYF	TGTGCCAGCAGTGACTCCCACCGACGGCTCCGGACAGGGCCCTACGAGCAGTACTTC
few	TRBV5-6	TRBJ1-3	NA	CASSLAWPLSGNTIYF	TGTGCCAGCAGCTTGGCATGGCCCCTCTCTGGAAACACCATATATTTT
NA	TRBV5-4	TRBJ2-3	TRBD2	CASSLSGGGIVRVDTQYF	TGTGCCAGCAGCTTGTCTGGCGGGGGAATCGTAAGGGTGGATACGCAGTATTTT
NA	TRBV5-1	TRBJ2-5	TRBD2	CASSGVPGTSGQETQYF	TGCGCCAGCAGCGGAGTCCCCGGGACTAGCGGCCAAGAGACCCAGTACTTC
many	TRBV4-2	TRBJ1-2	TRBD1	CASSQGVIQGARGYTF	TGTGCCAGCAGCCAAGGTGTTATACAGGGGGCCCGTGGCTACACCTTC
many	TRBV2	TRBJ2-7	NA	CASSGQDSGEQYF	TGTGCCAGCAGTGGACAGGACTCAGGGGAGCAGTACTTC
many	TRBV2	TRBJ2-3	NA	CASSEAVSQDTQYF	TGTGCCAGCAGTGAAGCGGTCAGCCAAGATACGCAGTATTTT
few	TRBV10-2	TRBJ2-7	TRBD1	CASRLVGTASYEQYF	TGCGCCAGCAGGTTGGTAGGGACAGCCTCTTACGAGCAGTACTTC